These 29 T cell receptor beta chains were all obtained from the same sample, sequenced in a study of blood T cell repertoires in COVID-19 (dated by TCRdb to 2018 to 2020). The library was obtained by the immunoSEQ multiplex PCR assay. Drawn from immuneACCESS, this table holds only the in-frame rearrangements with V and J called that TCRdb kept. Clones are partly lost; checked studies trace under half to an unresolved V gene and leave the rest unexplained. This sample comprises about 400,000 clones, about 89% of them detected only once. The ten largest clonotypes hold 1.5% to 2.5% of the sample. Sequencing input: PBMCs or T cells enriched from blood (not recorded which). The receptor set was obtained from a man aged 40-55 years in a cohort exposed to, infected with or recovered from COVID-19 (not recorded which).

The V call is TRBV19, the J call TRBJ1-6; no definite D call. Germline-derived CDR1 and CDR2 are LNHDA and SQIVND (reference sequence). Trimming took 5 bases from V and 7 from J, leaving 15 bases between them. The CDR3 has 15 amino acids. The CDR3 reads CASSPRGGSNSPLHF. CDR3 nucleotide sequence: TGTGCCAGTAGTCCCCGTGGAGGGAGCAATTCACCCCTCCACTTT.

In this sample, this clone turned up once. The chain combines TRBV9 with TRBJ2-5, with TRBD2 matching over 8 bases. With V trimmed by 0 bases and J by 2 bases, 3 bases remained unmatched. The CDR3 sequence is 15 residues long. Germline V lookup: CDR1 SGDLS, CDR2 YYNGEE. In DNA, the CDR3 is TGTGCCAGCAGCGTAGGGATAGCGGGACAAGAGACCCAGTACTTC. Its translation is CASSVGIAGQETQYF.

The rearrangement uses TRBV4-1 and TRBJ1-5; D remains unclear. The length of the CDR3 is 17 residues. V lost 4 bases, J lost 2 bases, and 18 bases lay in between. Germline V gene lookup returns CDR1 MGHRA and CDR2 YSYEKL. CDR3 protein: CASSPKQSPWGNQPQHF. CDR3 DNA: TGCGCCAGCAGCCCTAAACAGTCCCCCTGGGGCAATCAGCCCCAGCATTTT.

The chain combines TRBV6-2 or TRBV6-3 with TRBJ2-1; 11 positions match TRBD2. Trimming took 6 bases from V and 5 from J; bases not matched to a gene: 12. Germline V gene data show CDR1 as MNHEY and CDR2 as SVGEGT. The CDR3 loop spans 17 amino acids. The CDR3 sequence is CASSPFTSGSIHNEQFF. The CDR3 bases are TGTGCCAGCAGCCCTTTCACTAGCGGGAGTATCCACAATGAGCAGTTCTTC.

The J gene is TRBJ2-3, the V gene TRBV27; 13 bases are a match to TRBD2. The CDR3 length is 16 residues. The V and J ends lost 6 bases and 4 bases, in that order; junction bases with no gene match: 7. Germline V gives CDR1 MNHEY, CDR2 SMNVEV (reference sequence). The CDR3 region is CASRPGLAGKADTQYF. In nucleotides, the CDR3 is TGTGCCAGCAGGCCGGGACTAGCGGGAAAAGCAGATACGCAGTATTTT.

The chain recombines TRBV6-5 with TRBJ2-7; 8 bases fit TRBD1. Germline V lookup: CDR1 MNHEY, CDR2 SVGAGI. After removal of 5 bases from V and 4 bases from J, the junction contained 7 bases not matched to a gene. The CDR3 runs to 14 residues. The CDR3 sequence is CASSHRQGLYEQYF. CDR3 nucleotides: TGTGCCAGCAGTCACAGACAGGGGTTGTACGAGCAGTACTTC.

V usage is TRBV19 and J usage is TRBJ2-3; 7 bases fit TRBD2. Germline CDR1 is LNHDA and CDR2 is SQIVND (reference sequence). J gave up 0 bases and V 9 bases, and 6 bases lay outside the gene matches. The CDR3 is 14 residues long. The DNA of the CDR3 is TGTGCCAGCGCTAGCGGTCCTAGCACAGATACGCAGTATTTT. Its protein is CASASGPSTDTQYF.

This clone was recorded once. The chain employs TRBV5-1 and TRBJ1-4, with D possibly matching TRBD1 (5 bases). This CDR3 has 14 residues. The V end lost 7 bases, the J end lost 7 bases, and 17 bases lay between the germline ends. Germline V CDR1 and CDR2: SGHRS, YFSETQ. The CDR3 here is CASRPRGIREKLFF. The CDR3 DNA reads TGCGCCAGCCGTCCCCGGGGGATTCGTGAAAAACTGTTTTTT.

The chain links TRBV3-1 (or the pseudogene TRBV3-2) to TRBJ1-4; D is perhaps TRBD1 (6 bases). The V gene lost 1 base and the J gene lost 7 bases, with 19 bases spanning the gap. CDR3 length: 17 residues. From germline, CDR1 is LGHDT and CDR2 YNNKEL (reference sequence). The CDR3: CASSQGVPGGGSEKLFF. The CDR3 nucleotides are TGTGCCAGCAGCCAAGGAGTCCCGGGGGGCGGCAGTGAAAAACTGTTTTTT.

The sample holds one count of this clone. CDR3 sequence reads: CAGRQTANEKLFF. For the CDR3, the DNA is TGTGCCGGACGCCAGACAGCGAATGAAAAACTGTTTTTT. V gene TRBV6-5 combines with J gene TRBJ1-4; TRBD1 might be the D (5 bases). The CDR3 sequence is 13 residues long. V was pared by 11 bases and J by 5 bases, with 15 bases between. The germline CDR1 and CDR2 sequences are MNHEY and SVGAGI.

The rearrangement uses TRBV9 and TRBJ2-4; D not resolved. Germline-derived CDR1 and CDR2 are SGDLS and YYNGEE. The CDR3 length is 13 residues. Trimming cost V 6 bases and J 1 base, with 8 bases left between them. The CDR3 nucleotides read TGTGCCAGCACGGGTGGGGCCAAAAACATTCAGTACTTC. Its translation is CASTGGAKNIQYF.

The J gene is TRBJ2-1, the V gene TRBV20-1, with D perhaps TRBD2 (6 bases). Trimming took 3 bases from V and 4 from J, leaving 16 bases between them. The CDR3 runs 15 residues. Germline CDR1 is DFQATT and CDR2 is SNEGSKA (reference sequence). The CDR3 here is CSASLNSGQYNEQFF. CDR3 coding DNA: TGCAGTGCTAGTTTGAATAGCGGCCAATACAATGAGCAGTTCTTC.

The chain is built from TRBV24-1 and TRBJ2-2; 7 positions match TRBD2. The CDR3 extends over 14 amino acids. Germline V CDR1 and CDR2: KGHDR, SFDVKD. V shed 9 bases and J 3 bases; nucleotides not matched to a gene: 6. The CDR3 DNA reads TGTGCCACCGCCGCGGCGGGAGACACCGGGGAGCTGTTTTTT. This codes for CATAAAGDTGELFF.

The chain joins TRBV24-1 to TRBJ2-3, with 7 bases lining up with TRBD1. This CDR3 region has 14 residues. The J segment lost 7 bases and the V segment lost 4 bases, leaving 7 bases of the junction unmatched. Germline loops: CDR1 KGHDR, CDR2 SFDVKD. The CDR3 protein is CATSDLRQGNTQYF. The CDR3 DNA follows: TGTGCCACCAGTGACCTCCGACAGGGAAATACGCAGTATTTT.

The CDR3 bases are TGTGCCAGCAGCCCCCGGACAGGTCAAGAGACCCAGTACTTC. Translated, it gives CASSPRTGQETQYF. The V and J genes are TRBV5-5 and TRBJ2-5; 7 bases align to TRBD1. V lost 4 bases to trimming and J lost 2 bases; unmatched junction nucleotides: 5. This CDR3 is built from 14 residues. The germline V gene has CDR1 SGHKS and CDR2 YYEKEE (reference sequence).

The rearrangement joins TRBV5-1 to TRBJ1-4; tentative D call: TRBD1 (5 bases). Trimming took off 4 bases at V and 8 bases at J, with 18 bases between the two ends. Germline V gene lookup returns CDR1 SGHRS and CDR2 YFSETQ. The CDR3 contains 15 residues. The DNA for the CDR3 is TGCGCCAGCAGCCCAGGGTCCATAGTGGGGGAAAAACTGTTTTTT. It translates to CASSPGSIVGEKLFF.

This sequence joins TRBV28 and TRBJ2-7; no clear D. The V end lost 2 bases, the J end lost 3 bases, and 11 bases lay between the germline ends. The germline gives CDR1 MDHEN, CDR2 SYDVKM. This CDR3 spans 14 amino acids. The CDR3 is CASSLGQSLYEQYF. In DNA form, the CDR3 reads TGTGCCAGCAGTTTAGGGCAGTCCCTCTACGAGCAGTACTTC.

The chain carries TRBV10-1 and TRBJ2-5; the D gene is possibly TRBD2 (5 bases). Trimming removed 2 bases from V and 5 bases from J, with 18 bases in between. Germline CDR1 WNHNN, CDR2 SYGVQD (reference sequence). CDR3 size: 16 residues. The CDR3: CASSENGVRRLETQYF. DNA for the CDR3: TGCGCCAGCAGTGAGAACGGGGTTCGGAGGTTGGAGACCCAGTACTTC.

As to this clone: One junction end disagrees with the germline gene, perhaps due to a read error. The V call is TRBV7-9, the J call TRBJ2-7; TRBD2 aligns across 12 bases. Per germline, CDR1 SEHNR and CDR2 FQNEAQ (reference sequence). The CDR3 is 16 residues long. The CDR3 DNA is TGTGCCAGCAGCCATTCTAGCGGGAGGGCCTCCCACGAGCAGTACTTC. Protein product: CASSHSSGRASHEQYF.

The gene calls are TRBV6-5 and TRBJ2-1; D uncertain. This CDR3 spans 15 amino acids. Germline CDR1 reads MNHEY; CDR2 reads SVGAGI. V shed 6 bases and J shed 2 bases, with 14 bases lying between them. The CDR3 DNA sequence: TGTGCCAGCAGGATAGCTGCGGAACCCTACAATGAGCAGTTCTTC. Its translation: CASRIAAEPYNEQFF.

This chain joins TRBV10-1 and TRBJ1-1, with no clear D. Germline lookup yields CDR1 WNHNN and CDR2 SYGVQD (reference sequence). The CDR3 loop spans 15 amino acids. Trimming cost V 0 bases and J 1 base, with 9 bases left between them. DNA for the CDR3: TGCGCCAGCAGTGAGTCCCCCGGGTGGAACACTGAAGCTTTCTTT. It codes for CASSESPGWNTEAFF.

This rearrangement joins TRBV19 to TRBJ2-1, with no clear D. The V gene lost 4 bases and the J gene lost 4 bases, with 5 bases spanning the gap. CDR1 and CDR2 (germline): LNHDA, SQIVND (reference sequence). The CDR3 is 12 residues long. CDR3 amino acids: CASSNRYNEQFF. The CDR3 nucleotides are TGTGCCAGTAGTAACAGATACAATGAGCAGTTCTTC.

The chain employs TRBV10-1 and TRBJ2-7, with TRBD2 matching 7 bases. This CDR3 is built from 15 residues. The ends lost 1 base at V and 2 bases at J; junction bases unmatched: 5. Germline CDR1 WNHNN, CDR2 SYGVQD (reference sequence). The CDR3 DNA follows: TGCGCCAGCAGTGAGTTGCGGGAGATTCCCTACGAGCAGTACTTC. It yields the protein CASSELREIPYEQYF.

The CDR3 here is CASSLSGGSHQPQHF. CDR3 DNA sequence: TGTGCCAGCAGCCTGTCGGGGGGGAGCCATCAGCCCCAGCATTTT. The V and J genes are TRBV5-5 and TRBJ1-5; D is possibly TRBD1 (5 bases). Trimming took 4 bases from V and 5 from J, leaving 16 bases between them. Germline loops: CDR1 SGHKS, CDR2 YYEKEE (reference sequence). The CDR3 is 15 residues long.

For the CDR3, the DNA is TGTGCCAGTACCCGGTACTCTGGAAACACCATATATTTT. As protein: CASTRYSGNTIYF. The chain has TRBV19 and TRBJ1-3; no definite D call. This CDR3 spans 13 amino acids. Per germline, CDR1 LNHDA and CDR2 SQIVND (reference sequence). V dropped 7 bases and J dropped 0 bases, with 7 bases sitting between them.

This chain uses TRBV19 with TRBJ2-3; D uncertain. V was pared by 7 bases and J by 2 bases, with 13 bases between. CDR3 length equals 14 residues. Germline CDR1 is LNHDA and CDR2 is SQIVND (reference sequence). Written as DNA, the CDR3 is TGTGCCAGTAAAGGTACAGCTACCACAGATACGCAGTATTTT. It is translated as CASKGTATTDTQYF.

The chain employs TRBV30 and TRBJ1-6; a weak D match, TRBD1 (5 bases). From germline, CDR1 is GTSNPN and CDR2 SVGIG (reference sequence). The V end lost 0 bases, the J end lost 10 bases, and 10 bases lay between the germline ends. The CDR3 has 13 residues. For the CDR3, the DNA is TGTGCCTGGAGTGTACCAGGGCAATCACCCCTCCACTTT. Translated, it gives CAWSVPGQSPLHF.

DNA for the CDR3: TGCGCCAGCAGCTTATGGGGGGGCGATGAGCAGTTCTTC. Translated, it gives CASSLWGGDEQFF. The chain is built from TRBV5-1 and TRBJ2-1; a weak D match, TRBD2 (7 bases). The germline gives CDR1 SGHRS, CDR2 YFSETQ. This CDR3 is 13 amino acids long. V shed 2 bases and J shed 8 bases, with 11 bases lying between them.

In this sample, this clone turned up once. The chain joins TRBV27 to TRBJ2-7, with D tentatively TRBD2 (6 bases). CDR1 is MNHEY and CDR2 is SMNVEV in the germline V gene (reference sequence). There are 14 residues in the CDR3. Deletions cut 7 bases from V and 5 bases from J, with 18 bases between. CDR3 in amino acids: CASKPGGSRDEQYF. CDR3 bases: TGTGCCAGCAAGCCCGGGGGTTCTCGGGACGAGCAGTACTTC.